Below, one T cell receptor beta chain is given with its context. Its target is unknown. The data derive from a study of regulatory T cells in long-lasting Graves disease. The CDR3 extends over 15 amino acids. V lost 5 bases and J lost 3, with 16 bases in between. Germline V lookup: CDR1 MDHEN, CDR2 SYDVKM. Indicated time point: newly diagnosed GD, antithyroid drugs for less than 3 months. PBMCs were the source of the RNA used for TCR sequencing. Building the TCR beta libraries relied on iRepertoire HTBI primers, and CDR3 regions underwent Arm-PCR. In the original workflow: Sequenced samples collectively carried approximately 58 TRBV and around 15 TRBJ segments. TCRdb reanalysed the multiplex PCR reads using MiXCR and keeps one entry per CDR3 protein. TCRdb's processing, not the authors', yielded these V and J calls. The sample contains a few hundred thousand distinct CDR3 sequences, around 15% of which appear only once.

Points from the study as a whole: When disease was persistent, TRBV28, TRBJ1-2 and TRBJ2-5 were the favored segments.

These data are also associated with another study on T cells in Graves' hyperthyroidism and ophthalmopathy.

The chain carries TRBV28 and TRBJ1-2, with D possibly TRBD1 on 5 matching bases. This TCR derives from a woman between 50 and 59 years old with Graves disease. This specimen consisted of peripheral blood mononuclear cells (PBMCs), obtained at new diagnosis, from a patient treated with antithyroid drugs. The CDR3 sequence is CASSRTGAPDYGYTF. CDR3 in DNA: TGTGCCAGCAGTCGGACCGGGGCCCCGGACTATGGCTACACCTTC.